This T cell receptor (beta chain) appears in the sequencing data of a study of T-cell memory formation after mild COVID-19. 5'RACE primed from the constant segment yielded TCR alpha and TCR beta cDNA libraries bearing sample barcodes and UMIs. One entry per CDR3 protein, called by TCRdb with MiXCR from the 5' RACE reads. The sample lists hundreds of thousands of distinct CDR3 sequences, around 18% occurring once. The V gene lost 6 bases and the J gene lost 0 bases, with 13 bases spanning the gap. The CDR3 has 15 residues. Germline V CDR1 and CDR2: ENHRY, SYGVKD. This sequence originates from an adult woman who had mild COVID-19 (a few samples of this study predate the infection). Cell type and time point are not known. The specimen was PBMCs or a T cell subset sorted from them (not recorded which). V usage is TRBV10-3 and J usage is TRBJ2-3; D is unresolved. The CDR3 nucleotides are TGTGCCATCAGAGAAGGGCACCTTAGCACAGATACGCAGTATTTT. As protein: CAIREGHLSTDTQYF.